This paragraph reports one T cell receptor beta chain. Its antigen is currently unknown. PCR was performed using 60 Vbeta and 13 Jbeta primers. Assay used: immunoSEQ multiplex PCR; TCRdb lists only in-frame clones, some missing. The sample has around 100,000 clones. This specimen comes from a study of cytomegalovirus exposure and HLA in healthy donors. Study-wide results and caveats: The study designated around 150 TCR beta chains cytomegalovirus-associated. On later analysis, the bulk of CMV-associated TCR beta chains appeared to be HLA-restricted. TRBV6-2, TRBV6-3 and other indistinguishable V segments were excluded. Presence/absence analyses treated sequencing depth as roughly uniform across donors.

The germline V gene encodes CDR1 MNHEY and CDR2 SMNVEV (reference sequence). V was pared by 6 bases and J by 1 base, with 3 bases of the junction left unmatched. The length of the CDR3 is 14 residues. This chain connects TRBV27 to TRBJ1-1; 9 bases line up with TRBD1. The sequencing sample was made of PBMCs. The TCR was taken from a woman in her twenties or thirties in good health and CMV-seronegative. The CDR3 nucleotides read TGTGCCAGCAGGACAGGGGGGCCGAACACTGAAGCTTTCTTT. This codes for CASRTGGPNTEAFF.